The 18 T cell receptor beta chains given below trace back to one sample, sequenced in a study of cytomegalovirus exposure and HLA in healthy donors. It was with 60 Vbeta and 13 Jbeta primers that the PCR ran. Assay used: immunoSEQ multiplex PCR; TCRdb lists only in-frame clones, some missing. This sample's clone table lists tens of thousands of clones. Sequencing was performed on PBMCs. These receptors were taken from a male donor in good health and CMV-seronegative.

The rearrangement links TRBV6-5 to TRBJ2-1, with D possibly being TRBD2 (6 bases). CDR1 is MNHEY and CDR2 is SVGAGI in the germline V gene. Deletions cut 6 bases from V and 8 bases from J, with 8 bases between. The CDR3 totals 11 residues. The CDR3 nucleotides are TGTGCCAGCAGAGGGGACTATGAGCAGTTCTTC. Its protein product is CASRGDYEQFF.

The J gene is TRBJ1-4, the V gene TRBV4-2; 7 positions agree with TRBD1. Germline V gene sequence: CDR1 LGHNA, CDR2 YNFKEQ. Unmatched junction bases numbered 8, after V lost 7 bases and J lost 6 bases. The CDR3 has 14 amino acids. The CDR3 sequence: CASISRTGDEKLFF. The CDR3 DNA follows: TGTGCCAGCATTTCCCGGACAGGCGATGAAAAACTGTTTTTT.

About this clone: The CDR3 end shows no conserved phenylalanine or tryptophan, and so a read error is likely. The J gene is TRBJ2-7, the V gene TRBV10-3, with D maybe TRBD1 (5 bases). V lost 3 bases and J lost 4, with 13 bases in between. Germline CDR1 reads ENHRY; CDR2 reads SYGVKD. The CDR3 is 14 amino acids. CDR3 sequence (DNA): TGTGCCATCAGTGATGGCAGGGCCCCGTACGAGCAGTACCTC. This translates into CAISDGRAPYEQYL.

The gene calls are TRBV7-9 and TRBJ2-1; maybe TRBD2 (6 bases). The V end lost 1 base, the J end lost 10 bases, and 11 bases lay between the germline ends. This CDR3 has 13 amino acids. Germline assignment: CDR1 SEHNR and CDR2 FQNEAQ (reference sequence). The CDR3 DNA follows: TGTGCCAGCAGCTTAGGGGGGGTAGTGGAGCAGTTCTTC. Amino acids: CASSLGGVVEQFF.

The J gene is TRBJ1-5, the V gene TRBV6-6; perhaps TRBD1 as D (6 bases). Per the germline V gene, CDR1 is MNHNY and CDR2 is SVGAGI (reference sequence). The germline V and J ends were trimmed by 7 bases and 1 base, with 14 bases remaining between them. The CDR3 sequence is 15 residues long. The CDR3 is CASTWGGPSNQPQHF. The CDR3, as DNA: TGTGCCAGCACCTGGGGGGGGCCAAGCAATCAGCCCCAGCATTTT.

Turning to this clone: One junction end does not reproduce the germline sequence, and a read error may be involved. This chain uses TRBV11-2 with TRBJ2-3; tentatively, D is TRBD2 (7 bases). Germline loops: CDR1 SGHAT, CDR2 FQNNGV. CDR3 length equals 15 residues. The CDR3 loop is CASSLGRGGGDKQYF. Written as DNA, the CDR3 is TGTGCCAGCAGCTTAGGGAGGGGGGGAGGTGATAAGCAGTATTTT.

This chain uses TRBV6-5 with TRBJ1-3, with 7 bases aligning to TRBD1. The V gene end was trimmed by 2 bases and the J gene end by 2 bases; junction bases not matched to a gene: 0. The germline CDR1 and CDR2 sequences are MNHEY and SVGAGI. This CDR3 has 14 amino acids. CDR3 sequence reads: CASSYDRAGNTIYF. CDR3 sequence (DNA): TGTGCCAGCAGTTACGACAGGGCTGGAAACACCATATATTTT.

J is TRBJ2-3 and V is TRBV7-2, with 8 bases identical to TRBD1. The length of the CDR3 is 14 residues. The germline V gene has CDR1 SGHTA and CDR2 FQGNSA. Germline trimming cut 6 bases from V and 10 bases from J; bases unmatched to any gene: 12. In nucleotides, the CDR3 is TGTGCCAGCAGAGACAGGGGTGAGGGATTGGCGCAGTATTTT. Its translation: CASRDRGEGLAQYF.

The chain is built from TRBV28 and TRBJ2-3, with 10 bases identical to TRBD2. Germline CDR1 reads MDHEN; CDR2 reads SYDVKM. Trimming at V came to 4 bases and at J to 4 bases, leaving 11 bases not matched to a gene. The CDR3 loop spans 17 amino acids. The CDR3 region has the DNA TGTGCCAGCAGTTCGATCCTACTAGCGGGGTCGTCAGATACGCAGTATTTT. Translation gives CASSSILLAGSSDTQYF.

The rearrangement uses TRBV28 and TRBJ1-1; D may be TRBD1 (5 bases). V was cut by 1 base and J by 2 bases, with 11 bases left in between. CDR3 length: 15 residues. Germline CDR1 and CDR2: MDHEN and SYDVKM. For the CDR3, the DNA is TGTGCCAGCAGTTTATCGTTGGGGCTAAACACTGAAGCTTTCTTT. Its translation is CASSLSLGLNTEAFF.

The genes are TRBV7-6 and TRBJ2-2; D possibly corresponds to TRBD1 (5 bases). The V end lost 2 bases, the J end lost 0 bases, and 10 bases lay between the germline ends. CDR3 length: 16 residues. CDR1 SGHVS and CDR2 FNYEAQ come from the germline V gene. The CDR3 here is CASSLRQTSNTGELFF. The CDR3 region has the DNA TGTGCCAGCAGCTTACGACAGACATCGAACACCGGGGAGCTGTTTTTT.

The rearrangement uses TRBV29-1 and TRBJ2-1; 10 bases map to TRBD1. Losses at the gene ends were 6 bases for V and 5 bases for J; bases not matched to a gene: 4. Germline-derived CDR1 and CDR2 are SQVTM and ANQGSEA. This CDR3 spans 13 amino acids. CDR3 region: CSVRDRGDNEQFF. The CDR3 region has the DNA TGCAGCGTCCGGGACAGGGGCGACAATGAGCAGTTCTTC.

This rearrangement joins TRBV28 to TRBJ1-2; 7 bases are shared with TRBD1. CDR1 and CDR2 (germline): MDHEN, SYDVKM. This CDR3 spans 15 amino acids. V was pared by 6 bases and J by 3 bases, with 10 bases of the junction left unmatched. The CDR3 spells CASRPLEGGYYGYTF. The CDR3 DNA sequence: TGTGCCAGCAGGCCCTTGGAAGGGGGCTACTATGGCTACACCTTC.

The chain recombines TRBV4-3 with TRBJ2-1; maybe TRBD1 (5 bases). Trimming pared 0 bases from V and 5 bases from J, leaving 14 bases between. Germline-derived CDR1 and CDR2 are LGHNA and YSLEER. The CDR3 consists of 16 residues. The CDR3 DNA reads TGCGCCAGCAGCCAAGAAATCCAGGGCCGTGACAATGAGCAGTTCTTC. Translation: CASSQEIQGRDNEQFF.

DNA for the CDR3: TGTGCCAGCAGTGAACATAGAACAGATAATGAAAAACTGTTTTTT. It yields the protein CASSEHRTDNEKLFF. The V gene is TRBV6-1, the J gene TRBJ1-4, with D hard to call. CDR1 and CDR2 (germline): MNHNS, SASEGT. CDR3 size: 15 residues. The V gene lost 2 bases and the J gene lost 4 bases, with 11 bases spanning the gap.

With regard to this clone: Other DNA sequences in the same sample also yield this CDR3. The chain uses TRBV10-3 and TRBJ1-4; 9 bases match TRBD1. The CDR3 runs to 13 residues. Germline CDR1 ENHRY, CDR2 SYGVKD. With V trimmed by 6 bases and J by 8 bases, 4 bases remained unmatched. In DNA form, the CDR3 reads TGTGCCATCAGCGACAGGGGGGGCGAAAAACTGTTTTTT. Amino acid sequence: CAISDRGGEKLFF.

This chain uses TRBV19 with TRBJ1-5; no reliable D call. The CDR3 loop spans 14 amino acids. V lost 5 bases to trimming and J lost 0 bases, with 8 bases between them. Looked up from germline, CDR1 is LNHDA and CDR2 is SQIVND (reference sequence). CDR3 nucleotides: TGTGCCAGTAGTGAGCGGAATAGCAATCAGCCCCAGCATTTT. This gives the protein CASSERNSNQPQHF.

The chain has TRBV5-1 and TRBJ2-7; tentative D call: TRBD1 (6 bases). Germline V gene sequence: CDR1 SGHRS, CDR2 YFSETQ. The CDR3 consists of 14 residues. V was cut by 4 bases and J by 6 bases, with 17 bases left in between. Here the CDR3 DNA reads TGCGCCAGCAGCCCTTCCGGGACATCTTTCGAGCAGTACTTC. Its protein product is CASSPSGTSFEQYF.